One sample yielded the 29 T cell receptor beta chains listed below, sequenced in a study of beta chain features in type 1 diabetes. cDNA synthesis used the whole RNA isolate, giving expressed TCRB sequences. Produced via immunoSEQ multiplex PCR; TCRdb's table is partial and in-frame only. The sample carries 400,000 to 450,000 clones, about 15% recorded once. The source material was naive CD4+ T cells from blood. The receptors derive from a man aged 30 to 45 in good health.

This clone was counted only a few times. This CDR3 reads CASSCFLRDRLLTYSNQPQHF. The CDR3 DNA reads TGTGCCAGCAGCTGCTTCCTAAGGGACAGGTTACTTACCTATAGCAATCAGCCCCAGCATTTT. The rearrangement links TRBV7-4 to TRBJ1-5, with 8 nucleotides matching TRBD1. The CDR3 has 21 residues. J was trimmed by 0 bases and V by 4 bases; bases with no gene match: 20. Germline CDR1 reads SGHVT; CDR2 reads SQSDAQ.

The chain uses TRBV7-9 and TRBJ2-1; maybe TRBD1 (5 bases). This CDR3 comprises 15 residues. The germline gives CDR1 SEHNR, CDR2 FQNEAQ (reference sequence). V was pared by 5 bases and J by 4 bases, with 15 bases between. The CDR3 spells CASSRVGGAYNEQFF. CDR3 nucleotide sequence: TGTGCCAGCAGCCGGGTGGGTGGGGCGTACAATGAGCAGTTCTTC.

The rearrangement uses TRBV18 and TRBJ2-5; no definite D call. Germline loops: CDR1 KGHSH, CDR2 LQKENI. This CDR3 comprises 13 residues. Trimming removed 1 base from V and 5 bases from J, with 8 bases in between. In nucleotides, the CDR3 is TGTGCCAGCTCACCACGGGCCGGGGAGACCCAGTACTTC. Protein: CASSPRAGETQYF. The variable domain in full, completed from reference TRBV18 and TRBJ2-5, reads NAGVMQNPRHLVRRRGQEARLRCSPMKGHSHVYWYRQLPEEGLKFMVYLQKENIIDESGMPKERFSAEFPKEGPSILRIQQVVRGDSAAYFCASSPRAGETQYFGPGTRLLVL.

This clone was detected many times. V gene TRBV29-1 combines with J gene TRBJ2-5, with D perhaps TRBD1 (5 bases). V gave up 4 bases and J gave up 2 bases, with 8 bases separating them. The CDR3 consists of 12 residues. Germline values: CDR1 SQVTM, CDR2 ANQGSEA. The DNA for the CDR3 is TGCAGCGTTGCAGGGTGGCAAGAGACCCAGTACTTC. Amino acid sequence: CSVAGWQETQYF.

The J gene is TRBJ1-2, the V gene TRBV30; no clear D. CDR3 length equals 8 residues. Trimming stripped 6 bases from V and 8 bases from J, with 4 bases between. Germline V gives CDR1 GTSNPN, CDR2 SVGIG (reference sequence). The CDR3 loop reads CACLGYTF. CDR3 coding DNA: TGTGCCTGTTTAGGCTACACCTTC.

The chain joins TRBV9 to TRBJ1-1; D is possibly TRBD1 (6 bases). The CDR3 contains 15 residues. Germline-derived CDR1 and CDR2 are SGDLS and YYNGEE. Between the trimmed V and J ends, which lost 4 bases and 4 bases, there was a span of 17 bases. The CDR3 protein is CASSPLLGQLTEAFF. Written as DNA, the CDR3 is TGTGCCAGCAGCCCACTCCTAGGACAGCTCACTGAAGCTTTCTTT.

This clone was counted between two and nine times. V gene TRBV18 combines with J gene TRBJ2-7; TRBD1 agrees at 7 bases. V gave up 3 bases and J gave up 5 bases; unmatched junction bases: 7. Germline CDR1 is KGHSH and CDR2 is LQKENI. This CDR3 region has 14 residues. The CDR3, as DNA: TGTGCCAGCTCACCCGACAGGGTCCACCACGAGCAGTACGTC. This sequence encodes CASSPDRVHHEQYV.

The chain employs TRBV7-9 and TRBJ2-5, with D possibly TRBD1 on 6 matching bases. CDR3 length: 15 residues. The V gene's germline CDR1 is SEHNR and CDR2 FQNEAQ (reference sequence). The V gene lost 6 bases and the J gene lost 2 bases, with 16 bases spanning the gap. CDR3 DNA sequence: TGTGCCAGCAGTTCTAACAGGGTTGGGCAAGAGACCCAGTACTTC. Encoded protein: CASSSNRVGQETQYF. The full variable domain, rest sourced from reference TRBV7-9 and TRBJ2-5, is DTGVSQNPRHKITKRGQNVTFRCDPISEHNRLYWYRQTLGQGPEFLTYFQNEAQLEKSRLLSDRFSAERPKGSFSTLEIQRTEQGDSAMYLCASSSNRVGQETQYFGPGTRLLVL.

Of note for this clone: This CDR3 is also generated by other DNA sequences in the sample. V usage is TRBV6-5 and J usage is TRBJ2-6; D not certain. The CDR3 sequence is 15 residues long. Germline V gene lookup returns CDR1 MNHEY and CDR2 SVGAGI. V gave up 5 bases and J gave up 0 bases, with 8 bases separating them. The CDR3 spells CASSRQVSGANVLTF. The CDR3 DNA is TGTGCCAGCAGTCGTCAAGTCTCTGGGGCCAACGTCCTGACTTTC.

This clone has a single count. The chain recombines TRBV18 with TRBJ2-5; D possibly corresponds to TRBD2 (5 bases). Germline loops: CDR1 KGHSH, CDR2 LQKENI. There are 13 residues in the CDR3. Trimming stripped 7 bases from V and 1 base from J, with 10 bases between. CDR3 coding DNA: TGTGCCAGCTTAGCCGGGATCCAAGAGACCCAGTACTTC. Translation: CASLAGIQETQYF.

This chain uses TRBV7-3 with TRBJ2-7; 8 bases align to TRBD1. V gave up 2 bases and J gave up 3 bases; unmatched junction bases: 3. CDR3 length: 14 amino acids. Germline V gives CDR1 SGHTA, CDR2 FQGTGA. The CDR3 sequence is CASSLGQGGYEQYV. In DNA, the CDR3 is TGTGCCAGCAGCTTAGGACAGGGAGGCTACGAGCAGTACGTC.

The table lists this clone with a few counts. The chain joins TRBV9 to TRBJ1-1; weak D call: TRBD1 (5 bases). This CDR3 is 15 amino acids long. Germline loops: CDR1 SGDLS, CDR2 YYNGEE. Trimming shortened V by 0 bases and J by 0 bases, and 9 bases separated the two germline ends. The CDR3 protein is CASSVVEGVNTEAFF. CDR3 bases: TGTGCCAGCAGCGTAGTTGAAGGGGTGAACACTGAAGCTTTCTTT.

A few counts support this clone. The chain uses TRBV29-1 and TRBJ2-1, with 11 bases identical to TRBD2. CDR3 length equals 16 residues. The germline CDR1 and CDR2 sequences are SQVTM and ANQGSEA. The J segment lost 4 bases and the V segment lost 1 base, leaving 6 bases of the junction unmatched. The CDR3 reads CSVEGGLAGGYNEQFF. The CDR3, as DNA: TGCAGCGTTGAAGGTGGGCTAGCGGGAGGTTACAATGAGCAGTTCTTC.

A few counts support this clone. This chain links TRBV4-1 with TRBJ1-1, with D tentatively TRBD1 (6 bases). V was cut by 7 bases and J by 1 base, with 19 bases left in between. Germline V gene lookup returns CDR1 MGHRA and CDR2 YSYEKL. The CDR3 contains 16 residues. CDR3 in amino acids: CASTPGAGAGNTEAFF. CDR3 bases: TGCGCCAGCACCCCGGGAGCGGGGGCCGGGAACACTGAAGCTTTCTTT.

The rearrangement links TRBV4-1 to TRBJ2-2; D perhaps matches TRBD2 (5 bases). CDR3 size: 15 residues. Germline assignment: CDR1 MGHRA and CDR2 YSYEKL. Trimming took 5 bases from V and 4 from J, leaving 14 bases between them. CDR3 in amino acids: CASSRDYTITGELFF. The CDR3 nucleotides are TGCGCCAGCAGCAGAGACTATACTATCACCGGGGAGCTGTTTTTT.

The V gene is TRBV6-6, the J gene TRBJ2-5; no firm D call. The CDR3 runs 12 residues. The germline CDR1 and CDR2 sequences are MNHNY and SVGAGI (reference sequence). Trimming pared 0 bases from V and 5 bases from J, leaving 4 bases between. The CDR3 sequence: CASSYSWETQYF. DNA of the CDR3: TGTGCCAGCAGTTACTCATGGGAGACCCAGTACTTC.

The rearrangement uses TRBV7-6 and TRBJ2-2; 13 nucleotides agree with TRBD2. CDR1 and CDR2 from the germline V gene are SGHVS and FNYEAQ. V lost 5 bases and J lost 6; bases outside the gene matches: 6. CDR3 length: 16 amino acids. CDR3 sequence (DNA): TGTGCCAGCAGCGGACTAGCGGGAGTACTTCCCGGGGAGCTGTTTTTT. It encodes CASSGLAGVLPGELFF.

The gene calls are TRBV28 and TRBJ2-7; 8 bases match TRBD2. Trimming took 7 bases from V and 1 from J; bases not matched to a gene: 6. The CDR3 is made up of 14 amino acids. Germline CDR1 is MDHEN and CDR2 is SYDVKM. The CDR3 loop reads CASKASGPSYEQYV. CDR3 nucleotides: TGTGCCAGCAAGGCTAGCGGGCCATCCTACGAGCAGTACGTC.

This clone came up a few times. The V gene is TRBV11-2, the J gene TRBJ2-1; no reliable D call. Trimming stripped 6 bases from V and 8 bases from J, with 8 bases between. The CDR3 contains 11 residues. Germline CDR1 is SGHAT and CDR2 is FQNNGV. This CDR3 is CASSFDYEQFF. The CDR3 nucleotides are TGTGCCAGCAGTTTCGATTATGAGCAGTTCTTC.

This clone has just a few counts. The CDR3, as DNA: TGCGCCAGCAGCCAAGGGAACATATACGAGCAGTACTTC. Translated: CASSQGNIYEQYF. The chain carries TRBV4-1 and TRBJ2-7; D is unclear. Germline V lookup: CDR1 MGHRA, CDR2 YSYEKL. V gave up 1 base and J gave up 4 bases, with 8 bases separating them. The CDR3 totals 13 residues.

The chain links TRBV4-3 to TRBJ2-6; D is unresolved. V was shortened by 3 bases and J by 1 base, with 7 bases between the two germline ends. CDR3 length: 15 amino acids. The germline V gene encodes CDR1 LGHNA and CDR2 YSLEER. This CDR3 reads CASSHQRSGANVLTF. DNA of the CDR3: TGCGCCAGCAGCCACCAAAGGTCTGGGGCCAACGTCCTGACTTTC.

The chain couples TRBV2 to TRBJ1-2; D is unresolved. Germline loops: CDR1 SNHLY, CDR2 FYNNEI. The CDR3 is 13 amino acids. V lost 3 bases and J lost 8, with 13 bases in between. CDR3 amino acids: CASSERDLRGYTF. The CDR3 nucleotides are TGTGCCAGCAGTGAGAGAGACCTGAGGGGCTACACCTTC.

The table lists this clone with a few counts. The rearrangement joins TRBV7-6 to TRBJ2-3; D remains ambiguous. The CDR3 runs to 13 residues. Germline CDR1 SGHVS, CDR2 FNYEAQ. Trimming pared 3 bases from V and 0 bases from J, leaving 4 bases between. The CDR3 spells CASSFYSTDTQYF. CDR3 sequence (DNA): TGTGCCAGCAGCTTTTATAGCACAGATACGCAGTATTTT.

This clone was seen more than once but under ten times. V is TRBV9 and J is TRBJ2-3; 8 nucleotides agree with TRBD2. The CDR3 is made up of 14 amino acids. CDR1 is SGDLS, CDR2 YYNGEE, per germline. V was clipped by 7 bases and J by 6 bases; unmatched bases: 10. The CDR3 DNA follows: TGTGCCAGCGGGGTGAGCGGGAGTCGGGATACGCAGTATTTT. Protein: CASGVSGSRDTQYF.

This clone was observed a few times. V is TRBV6-6 and J is TRBJ1-2; D gene ambiguous. The CDR3 extends over 15 amino acids. The ends were cut back, 0 bases at V and 2 bases at J, with 10 bases in the middle. Germline-derived CDR1 and CDR2 are MNHNY and SVGAGI (reference sequence). CDR3 loop: CASSYSSKVNYGYTF. CDR3 coding DNA: TGTGCCAGCAGTTACTCGAGTAAAGTCAACTATGGCTACACCTTC.

The chain recombines TRBV29-1 with TRBJ2-2; 8 bases are shared with TRBD1. The CDR3 loop spans 14 amino acids. The ends lost 7 bases at V and 2 bases at J; junction bases unmatched: 6. The germline gives CDR1 SQVTM, CDR2 ANQGSEA. The CDR3 coding sequence is TGCAGCGGGAAGGACAGGGCAAACACCGGGGAGCTGTTTTTT. Amino acid sequence: CSGKDRANTGELFF.

This chain uses TRBV6-6 with TRBJ1-5; possibly TRBD1 for D (6 bases). V gave up 8 bases and J gave up 4 bases, with 12 bases separating them. This CDR3 region has 13 residues. CDR1 is MNHNY, CDR2 SVGAGI, per germline (reference sequence). CDR3 coding DNA: TGTGCCAGCCGTACAGGGACTAATCAGCCCCAGCATTTT. Its translation: CASRTGTNQPQHF.

The chain recombines TRBV4-2 with TRBJ2-1; possibly TRBD2 for D (6 bases). The CDR3 length is 15 residues. The V end was cut by 1 base, the J end by 5 bases, with 12 bases between. Germline V gene data show CDR1 as LGHNA and CDR2 as YNFKEQ. CDR3 residues: CASSQVLARNNEQFF. Written as DNA, the CDR3 is TGTGCCAGCAGCCAAGTTCTAGCGAGGAACAATGAGCAGTTCTTC.

This chain joins TRBV18 and TRBJ2-7; tentatively, D is TRBD1 (5 bases). Germline CDR1 is KGHSH and CDR2 is LQKENI. V shed 6 bases and J shed 4 bases, with 16 bases lying between them. This CDR3 region has 14 residues. The CDR3 nucleotides read TGTGCCAGCTCTTACCGATCGACAGATTACGAGCAGTACGTC. It encodes CASSYRSTDYEQYV.